The TCR beta chain under discussion was sequenced for a study of blood T cell repertoires in COVID-19. The wider study: COVID-19 samples, acute and convalescent, were from the United States, Italy and Spain. The analysed material was cDNA or gDNA that came from T cells, B-cell-depleted T cells, or PBMCs.

Only in-frame clones appear in the TCRdb table, and some are missing; sequencing was by immunoSEQ multiplex PCR. Among roughly 190,000 clones listed, around four fifths were seen once. V lost 5 bases, J lost 1 base, and 9 bases stayed unmatched. CDR3 size: 16 residues. Looked up from germline, CDR1 is MNHNY and CDR2 is SVGAGI (reference sequence). The sequence derives from a human donor in a cohort sampled during active COVID-19. The rearrangement joins TRBV6-6 to TRBJ2-5, with TRBD2 identical over 8 bases. The sample was peripheral blood. In nucleotides, the CDR3 is TGTGCCAGCAGTGGGCGATCTCGGGGGGGCCAAGAGACCCAGTACTTC. It yields the protein CASSGRSRGGQETQYF.